This is a list of T cell receptor beta chains from one sample in a study of technical replicates of blood from several donors. Profiled with immunoSEQ multiplex PCR; TCRdb holds only in-frame clones, not every one. Of almost 70,000 clones listed, 88% were seen once; the top ten hold around 4.6%. Sequencing was performed on PBMCs. Every receptor here comes from a human donor in good health. Some clones in this sample may be carry-over from other donors' samples. CDR3s include the opening cysteine and the closing phenylalanine or tryptophan.

v_gene: TRBV15
len: 15
j_gene: TRBJ2-7
CDR3aa: CATSRNRDSSYEQYF

v_gene: TRBV9
len: 16
j_gene: TRBJ1-6
CDR3aa: CASSVSRSSYNSPLHF

v_gene: TRBV6-1
len: 15
j_gene: TRBJ1-4
CDR3aa: CASSAVWTANEKLFF

v_gene: TRBV6-5
len: 13
j_gene: TRBJ1-2
CDR3aa: CASSYGGRYGYTF

v_gene: TRBV5-1
len: 14
j_gene: TRBJ2-7
CDR3aa: CASSVGTGRDEQYF

v_gene: TRBV11-2
len: 15
j_gene: TRBJ2-7
CDR3aa: CASSLGSETVYEQYF

v_gene: TRBV6-6
len: 14
j_gene: TRBJ1-1
CDR3aa: CASSLTGANTEAFF

v_gene: TRBV6-1
len: 16
j_gene: TRBJ2-7
CDR3aa: CASSEDWAFPRYEQYF

v_gene: TRBV18
len: 13
j_gene: TRBJ2-7
CDR3aa: CASSLDREVEQYF

v_gene: TRBV7-9
len: 14
j_gene: TRBJ2-4
CDR3aa: CASSLKGQGNIQYF

v_gene: TRBV6-5
len: 14
j_gene: TRBJ2-1
CDR3aa: CASSRTSDYNEQFF

v_gene: TRBV29-1
len: 14
j_gene: TRBJ2-5
CDR3aa: CSVVLAGRQETQYF

v_gene: TRBV2
len: 15
j_gene: TRBJ1-4
CDR3aa: CASSDRWSTNEKLFF

v_gene: TRBV9
len: 17
j_gene: TRBJ2-1
CDR3aa: CASSPRTPSQFLSEQFF

v_gene: TRBV4-3
len: 16
j_gene: TRBJ2-7
CDR3aa: CASSQDLPAEIYEQYF

v_gene: TRBV14
len: 18
j_gene: TRBJ2-1
CDR3aa: CASSQGEGGRAFLDEQFF

v_gene: TRBV6-4
len: 17
j_gene: TRBJ2-6
CDR3aa: CASSYRGEGSGANVLTF

v_gene: TRBV12-5
len: 17
j_gene: TRBJ2-3
CDR3aa: CASGLVRGSGSTDTQYF

v_gene: TRBV6-5
len: 14
j_gene: TRBJ1-6
CDR3aa: CASSRTGGNSPLHF

v_gene: TRBV6-1
len: 15
j_gene: TRBJ1-2
CDR3aa: CASRPQTGNNYGYTF

v_gene: TRBV29-1
len: 15
j_gene: TRBJ2-6
CDR3aa: CKGRGLRSGANVLTF

v_gene: TRBV30
len: 15
j_gene: TRBJ1-5
CDR3aa: CAWGRGGLGNQPQHF

v_gene: TRBV9
len: 16
j_gene: TRBJ2-7
CDR3aa: CASSVDRDRRSYEQYF

v_gene: TRBV7-9
len: 15
j_gene: TRBJ2-7
CDR3aa: CASSLAAGGTYEQYF

v_gene: TRBV2
len: 14
j_gene: TRBJ2-7
CDR3aa: CASTTSGGIYEQYF

v_gene: TRBV6-6
len: 13
j_gene: TRBJ2-2
CDR3aa: CASKAGVSGELFF

v_gene: TRBV5-6
len: 17
j_gene: TRBJ1-4
CDR3aa: CASSLTGHLATNEKLFF

v_gene: TRBV4-3
len: 16
j_gene: TRBJ2-1
CDR3aa: CASSQEASGSLNEQFF

v_gene: TRBV7-8
len: 15
j_gene: TRBJ1-2
CDR3aa: CASSFRDTSHYGYTF

v_gene: TRBV5-1
len: 16
j_gene: TRBJ2-7
CDR3aa: CASSSTGTSGGYEQYF

v_gene: TRBV30
len: 15
j_gene: TRBJ1-4
CDR3aa: CACGAGGATNEKLFF

v_gene: TRBV2
len: 15
j_gene: TRBJ1-1
CDR3aa: CASSREWQVNTEAFF

v_gene: TRBV7-2
len: 15
j_gene: TRBJ1-4
CDR3aa: CASSLASGTNEKLFF

v_gene: TRBV9
len: 15
j_gene: TRBJ1-6
CDR3aa: CASSATGTDNSPLHF

v_gene: TRBV6-1
len: 12
j_gene: TRBJ2-7
CDR3aa: CASSSSGIEQYF

v_gene: TRBV5-1
len: 16
j_gene: TRBJ2-7
CDR3aa: CASSLAGGGASYEQYF

v_gene: TRBV7-2
len: 11
j_gene: TRBJ2-5
CDR3aa: CASSQLETQYF

v_gene: TRBV7-8
len: 14
j_gene: TRBJ2-7
CDR3aa: CASSHGQNRREQYF

v_gene: TRBV28
len: 16
j_gene: TRBJ2-3
CDR3aa: CASPPASVVFVDTQYF

v_gene: TRBV18
len: 16
j_gene: TRBJ2-5
CDR3aa: CASSFLLAGSGETQYF

v_gene: TRBV7-3
len: 16
j_gene: TRBJ2-2
CDR3aa: CASSKLGRVNTGELFF

v_gene: TRBV7-8
len: 14
j_gene: TRBJ1-2
CDR3aa: CASSQGHFNYGYTF

v_gene: TRBV6-5
len: 14
j_gene: TRBJ1-1
CDR3aa: CASSYRGSNTEAFF

v_gene: TRBV6-5
len: 14
j_gene: TRBJ2-2
CDR3aa: CASRLLENTGELFF

v_gene: TRBV10-3
len: 16
j_gene: TRBJ2-1
CDR3aa: CAISNPLAGVNNEQFF

v_gene: TRBV7-9
len: 17
j_gene: TRBJ2-7
CDR3aa: CASSSKRGLAGPSEQYF

v_gene: TRBV11-3
len: 15
j_gene: TRBJ2-1
CDR3aa: CASSRRVAGVNEQFF

v_gene: TRBV10-3
len: 16
j_gene: TRBJ2-1
CDR3aa: CAISDVQRGGIREQFF

v_gene: TRBV19
len: 15
j_gene: TRBJ1-5
CDR3aa: CASSIVRGSEQPQHF

v_gene: TRBV21-1
len: 16
j_gene: TRBJ1-1
CDR3aa: CASSKDGGNGDTEAFF

v_gene: TRBV27
len: 13
j_gene: TRBJ2-2
CDR3aa: CASSFGSTGELFF

v_gene: TRBV18
len: 15
j_gene: TRBJ2-6
CDR3aa: CASSPGGLGANVLTF

v_gene: TRBV6-5
len: 14
j_gene: TRBJ1-5
CDR3aa: CASTPGQGLQPQHF

v_gene: TRBV7-9
len: 14
j_gene: TRBJ2-7
CDR3aa: CASSDMRGGYEQYF